This section outlines one T cell receptor (beta chain) sequence together with its context. The Seattle site enrolled patients during active infection and followed them longitudinally. In the authors' methods: Amplification of reference gene primers provided the estimated nucleated cell counts. Assay: immunoSEQ multiplex PCR; the TCRdb copy retains only in-frame clones and omits some. The V and J calls and clone size come from that table; D and trimming were worked out from the DNA. The sample yields fewer than 350,000 clones, approximately 89% seen once. This entry comes from a study of blood T cell repertoires in COVID-19. Study-level background: COVID-19 samples collected from the United States, Italy and Spain covered acute and convalescent phases.

The TCR was taken from a woman in her sixties with COVID-19, enrolled during active disease. Source material: peripheral blood.

CDR3 protein: CASSFYSLESTEAFF. The CDR3 nucleotides are TGTGCCAGCAGCTTCTACTCTCTGGAGAGCACTGAAGCTTTCTTT. The genes are TRBV7-8 and TRBJ1-1, with D uncertain. From germline, CDR1 is SGHVS and CDR2 FQNEAQ. The CDR3 has 15 amino acids. V lost 3 bases and J 4 bases, leaving 15 bases between the germline ends.